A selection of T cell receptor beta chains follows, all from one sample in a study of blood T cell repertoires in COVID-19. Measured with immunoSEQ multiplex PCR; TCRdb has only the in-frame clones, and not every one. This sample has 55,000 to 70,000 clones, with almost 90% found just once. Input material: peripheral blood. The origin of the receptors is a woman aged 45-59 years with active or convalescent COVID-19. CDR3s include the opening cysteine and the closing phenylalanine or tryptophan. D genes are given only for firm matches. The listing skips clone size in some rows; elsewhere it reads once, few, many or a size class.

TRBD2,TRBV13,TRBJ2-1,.,CASSFRAAGVRNEQFF,TGTGCCAGCAGCTTCCGTGCGGCGGGAGTACGCAATGAGCAGTTCTTC
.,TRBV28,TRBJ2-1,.,CARGWASSYNEQFF,TGTGCCAGGGGGTGGGCTAGCTCTTACAATGAGCAGTTCTTC
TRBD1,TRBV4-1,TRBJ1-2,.,CASSQGTQGIQLPAGNGYTF,TGCGCCAGCAGCCAAGGAACACAGGGGATACAGCTCCCCGCCGGTAATGGCTACACCTTC
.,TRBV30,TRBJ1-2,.,CAATGYFNYGYTF,TGTGCCGCAACGGGATATTTTAACTATGGCTACACCTTC
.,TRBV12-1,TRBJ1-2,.,CASSFGEPGQGDYTF,TGTGCCAGCAGCTTTGGGGAACCGGGACAGGGGGACTACACCTTC
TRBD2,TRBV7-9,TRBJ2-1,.,CASSLTSGRGDEQFF,TGTGCCAGCAGCTTGACTAGCGGGAGGGGGGATGAGCAGTTCTTC
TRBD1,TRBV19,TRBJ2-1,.,CASTPDRITYNEQFF,TGTGCCAGTACCCCGGACAGGATAACCTACAATGAGCAGTTCTTC
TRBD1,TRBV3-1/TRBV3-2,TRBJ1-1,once,CASSFPGGEAFF,TGTGCCAGCAGCTTTCCAGGGGGTGAAGCTTTCTTT
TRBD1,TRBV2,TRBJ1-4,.,CASSESQGATNEKLFF,TGTGCCAGCAGTGAATCCCAGGGGGCAACTAATGAAAAACTGTTTTTT
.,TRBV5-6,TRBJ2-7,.,CASSFVQSYEQYF,TGTGCCAGCAGCTTCGTACAGTCCTACGAGCAGTACTTC
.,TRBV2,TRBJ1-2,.,CASSDRDYGYTF,TGTGCCAGCAGTGACCGGGACTATGGCTACACCTTC
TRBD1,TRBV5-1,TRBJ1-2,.,CASRRTGIGYTF,TGCGCCAGCAGGCGGACAGGGATCGGCTACACCTTC
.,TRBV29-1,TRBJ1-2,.,CSVEKRANYGYTF,TGCAGCGTTGAAAAAAGAGCTAACTATGGCTACACCTTC
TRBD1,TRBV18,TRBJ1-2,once,CASSPGQGNGYTF,TGTGCCAGCTCACCAGGACAGGGGAACGGCTACACCTTC
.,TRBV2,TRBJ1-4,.,CASSRTITNEKLFF,TGTGCCAGCAGCAGGACAATAACTAATGAAAAACTGTTTTTT
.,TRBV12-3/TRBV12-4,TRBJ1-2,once,CASSQGGGYTF,TGTGCCAGCTCCCAGGGCGGTGGCTACACCTTC